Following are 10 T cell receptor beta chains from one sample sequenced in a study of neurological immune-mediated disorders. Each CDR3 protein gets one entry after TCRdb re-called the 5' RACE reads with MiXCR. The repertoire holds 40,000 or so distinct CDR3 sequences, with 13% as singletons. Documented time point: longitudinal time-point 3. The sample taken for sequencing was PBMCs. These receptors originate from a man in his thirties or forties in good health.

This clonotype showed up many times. In DNA, the CDR3 is TGCAGTGCTAGTGGGACTATCTACGAGCAGTACTTC. Residues: CSASGTIYEQYF. The rearrangement joins TRBV20-1 to TRBJ2-7, with 7 bases that match TRBD2. V lost 3 bases, J lost 3 bases, and 2 bases stayed unmatched. The CDR3 extends over 12 amino acids. From germline, CDR1 is DFQATT and CDR2 SNEGSKA (reference sequence).

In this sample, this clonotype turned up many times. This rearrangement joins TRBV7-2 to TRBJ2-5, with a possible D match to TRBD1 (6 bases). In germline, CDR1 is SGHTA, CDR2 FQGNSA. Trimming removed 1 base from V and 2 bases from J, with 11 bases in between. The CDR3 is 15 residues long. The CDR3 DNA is TGTGCCAGCAGCTTAGGGCAGGGGATTCAAGAGACCCAGTACTTC. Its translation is CASSLGQGIQETQYF. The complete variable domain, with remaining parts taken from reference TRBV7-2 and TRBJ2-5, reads GAGVSQSPSNKVTEKGKDVELRCDPISGHTALYWYRQSLGQGLEFLIYFQGNSAPDKSGLPSDRFSAERTGGSVSTLTIQRTQQEDSAVYLCASSLGQGIQETQYFGPGTRLLVL.

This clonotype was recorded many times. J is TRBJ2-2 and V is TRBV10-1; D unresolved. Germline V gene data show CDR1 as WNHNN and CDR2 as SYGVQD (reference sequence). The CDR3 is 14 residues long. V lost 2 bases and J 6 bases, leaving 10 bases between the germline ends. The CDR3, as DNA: TGCGCCAGCAGTGAGCAGGTCGCCGCCGGGGAGCTGTTTTTT. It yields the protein CASSEQVAAGELFF.

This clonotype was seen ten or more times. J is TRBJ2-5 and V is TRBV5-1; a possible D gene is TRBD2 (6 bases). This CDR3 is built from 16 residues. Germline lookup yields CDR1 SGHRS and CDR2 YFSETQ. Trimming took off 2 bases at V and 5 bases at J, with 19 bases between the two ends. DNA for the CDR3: TGCGCCAGCAGCTTAAGGATGACTAGTAACATGGAGACCCAGTACTTC. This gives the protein CASSLRMTSNMETQYF. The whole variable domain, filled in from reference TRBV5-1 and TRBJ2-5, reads KAGVTQTPRYLIKTRGQQVTLSCSPISGHRSVSWYQQTPGQGLQFLFEYFSETQRNKGNFPGRFSGRQFSNSRSEMNVSTLELGDSALYLCASSLRMTSNMETQYFGPGTRLLVL.

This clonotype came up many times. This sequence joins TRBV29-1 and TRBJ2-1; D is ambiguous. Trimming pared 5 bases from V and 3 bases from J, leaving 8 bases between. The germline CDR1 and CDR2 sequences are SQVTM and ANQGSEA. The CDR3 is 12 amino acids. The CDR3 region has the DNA TGCAGCGTTTTAAGCAGCTACAATGAGCAGTTCTTC. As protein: CSVLSSYNEQFF.

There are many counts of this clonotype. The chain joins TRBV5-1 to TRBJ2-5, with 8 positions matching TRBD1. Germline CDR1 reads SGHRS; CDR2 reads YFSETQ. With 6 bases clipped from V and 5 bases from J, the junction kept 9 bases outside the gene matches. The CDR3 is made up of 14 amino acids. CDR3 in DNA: TGCGCCAGCATACCCGACAGGGGCAGGGAGACCCAGTACTTC. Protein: CASIPDRGRETQYF. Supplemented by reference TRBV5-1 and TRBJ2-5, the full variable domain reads KAGVTQTPRYLIKTRGQQVTLSCSPISGHRSVSWYQQTPGQGLQFLFEYFSETQRNKGNFPGRFSGRQFSNSRSEMNVSTLELGDSALYLCASIPDRGRETQYFGPGTRLLVL.

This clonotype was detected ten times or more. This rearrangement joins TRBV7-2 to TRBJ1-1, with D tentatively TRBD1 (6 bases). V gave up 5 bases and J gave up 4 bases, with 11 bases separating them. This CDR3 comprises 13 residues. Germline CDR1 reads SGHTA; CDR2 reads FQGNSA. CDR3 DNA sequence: TGTGCCAGCAGCGCTACAGGGCTCACTGAAGCTTTCTTT. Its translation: CASSATGLTEAFF.

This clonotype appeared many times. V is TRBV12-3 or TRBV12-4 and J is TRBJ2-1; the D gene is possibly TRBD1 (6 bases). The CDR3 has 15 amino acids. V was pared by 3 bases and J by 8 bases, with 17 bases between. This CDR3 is CASSLLAGEFDEQFF. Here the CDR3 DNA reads TGTGCCAGCAGTTTGTTGGCAGGGGAATTCGATGAGCAGTTCTTC.

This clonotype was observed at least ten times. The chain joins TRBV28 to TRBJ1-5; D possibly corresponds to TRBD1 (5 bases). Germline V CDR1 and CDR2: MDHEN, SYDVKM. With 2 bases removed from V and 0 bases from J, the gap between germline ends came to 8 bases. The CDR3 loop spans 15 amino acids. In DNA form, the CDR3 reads TGTGCCAGCAGTTTAGCAGGGCCTAGCAATCAGCCCCAGCATTTT. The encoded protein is CASSLAGPSNQPQHF.

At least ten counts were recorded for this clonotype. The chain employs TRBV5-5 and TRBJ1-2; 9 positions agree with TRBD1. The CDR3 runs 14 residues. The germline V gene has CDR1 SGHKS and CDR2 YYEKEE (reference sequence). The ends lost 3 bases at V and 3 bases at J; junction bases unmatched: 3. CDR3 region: CASSSRTGDYGYTF. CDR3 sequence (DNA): TGTGCCAGCAGCTCGAGGACAGGGGACTATGGCTACACCTTC.